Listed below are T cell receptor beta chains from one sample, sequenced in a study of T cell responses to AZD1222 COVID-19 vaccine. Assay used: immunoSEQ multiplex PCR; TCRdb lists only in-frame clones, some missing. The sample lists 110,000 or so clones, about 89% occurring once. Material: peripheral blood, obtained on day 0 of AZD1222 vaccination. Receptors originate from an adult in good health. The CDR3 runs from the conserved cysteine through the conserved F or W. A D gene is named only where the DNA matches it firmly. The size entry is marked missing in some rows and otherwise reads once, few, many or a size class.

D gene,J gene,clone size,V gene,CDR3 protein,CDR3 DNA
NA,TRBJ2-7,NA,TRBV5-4,CASSSTGVHEQYF,TGTGCCAGCAGCTCCACAGGAGTCCACGAGCAGTACTTC
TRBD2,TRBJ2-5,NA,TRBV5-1,CASSPSPTSGGSWETQYF,TGCGCCAGCAGCCCGTCCCCGACTAGCGGGGGGTCGTGGGAGACCCAGTACTTC
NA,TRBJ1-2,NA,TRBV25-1,CASSGTQARYGYTF,TGTGCCAGCAGTGGGACCCAAGCCCGCTATGGCTACACCTTC
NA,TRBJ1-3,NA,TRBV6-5,CASSYGDNRSGNTIYF,TGTGCCAGCAGTTACGGGGACAACCGCTCTGGAAACACCATATATTTT
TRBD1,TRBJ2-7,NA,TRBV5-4,CASSISGTVSYEQYF,TGTGCCAGCAGCATTTCCGGGACAGTTTCCTACGAGCAGTACTTC
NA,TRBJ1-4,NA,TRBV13,CASSFSREKLFF,TGTGCCAGCAGCTTCTCCAGGGAAAAACTGTTTTTT
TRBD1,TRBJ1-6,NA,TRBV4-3,CASSLRQGQPSSPLHF,TGCGCCAGCAGCCTACGACAGGGACAGCCTAGCTCACCCCTCCACTTT
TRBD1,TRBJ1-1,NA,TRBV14,CASSSRTGNTEAFF,TGTGCCAGCAGCTCTCGGACAGGGAATACTGAAGCTTTCTTT
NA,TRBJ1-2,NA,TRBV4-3,CASSQDRGLGGYTF,TGCGCCAGCAGCCAAGACCGAGGGCTAGGCGGCTACACCTTC
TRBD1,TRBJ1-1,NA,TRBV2,CASNELTGEANTEAFF,TGTGCCAGCAACGAATTGACAGGGGAGGCGAACACTGAAGCTTTCTTT
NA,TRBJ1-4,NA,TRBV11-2,CASSLDRRASEKLFF,TGTGCCAGCAGCTTAGACAGGAGGGCAAGTGAAAAACTGTTTTTT
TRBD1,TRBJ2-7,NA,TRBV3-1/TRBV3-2,CASSQDTGTGFYEQYF,TGTGCCAGCAGCCAGGACACCGGGACAGGGTTCTACGAGCAGTACTTC
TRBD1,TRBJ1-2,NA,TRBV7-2,CASSLEQGVGYGYTF,TGTGCCAGCAGCTTAGAACAGGGGGTGGGGTATGGCTACACCTTC
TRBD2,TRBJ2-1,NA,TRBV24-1,CATSNAGRREGLLSYNEQFF,TGTGCCACCAGTAACGCCGGAAGGCGGGAGGGTCTTCTCTCCTACAATGAGCAGTTCTTC
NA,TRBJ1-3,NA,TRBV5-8,CASSLVSSGNTIYF,TGTGCCAGCAGCTTGGTCAGCTCTGGAAACACCATATATTTT
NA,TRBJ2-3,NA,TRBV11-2,CASSFSPPDTQYF,TGTGCCAGCAGCTTTTCCCCCCCAGATACGCAGTATTTT
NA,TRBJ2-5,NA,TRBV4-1,CASSQEGVAGKQETQYF,TGCGCCAGCAGCCAAGAGGGCGTGGCAGGGAAACAAGAGACCCAGTACTTC
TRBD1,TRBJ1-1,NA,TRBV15,CATSREGQGGWNTEAFF,TGTGCCACCAGCAGAGAGGGGCAGGGGGGGTGGAACACTGAAGCTTTCTTT
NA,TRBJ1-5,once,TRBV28,CASLRAGVRDQPQHF,TGTGCCAGCCTACGGGCAGGGGTCCGGGATCAGCCCCAGCATTTT
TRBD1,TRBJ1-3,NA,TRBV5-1,CASSLRGQGSGNTIYF,TGCGCCAGCAGCTTGAGGGGACAGGGATCTGGAAACACCATATATTTT
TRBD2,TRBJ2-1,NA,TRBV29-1,CSVARLAGSYNEQFF,TGCAGCGTGGCCCGACTAGCGGGGTCCTACAATGAGCAGTTCTTC
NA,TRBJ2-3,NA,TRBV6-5,CASSTRVQGDTQYF,TGTGCCAGCAGTACGCGTGTACAGGGAGATACGCAGTATTTT
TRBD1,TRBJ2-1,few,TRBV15,CATAPGTGNNNEQFF,TGTGCCACGGCACCGGGGACAGGGAACAACAATGAGCAGTTCTTC
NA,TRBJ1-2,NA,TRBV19,CASTTRGEDYGYTF,TGTGCCAGTACCACGAGGGGGGAGGACTATGGCTACACCTTC
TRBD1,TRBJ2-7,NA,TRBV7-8,CASSVEAGGYHEQYF,TGTGCCAGCAGCGTGGAGGCAGGGGGCTACCACGAGCAGTACTTC
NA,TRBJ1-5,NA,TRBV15,CATSRDPSGQPQHF,TGTGCCACCAGCAGAGATCCTTCAGGGCAGCCCCAGCATTTT
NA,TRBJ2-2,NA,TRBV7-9,CASITFRGGELFF,TGTGCCAGCATCACCTTCAGGGGCGGGGAGCTGTTTTTT
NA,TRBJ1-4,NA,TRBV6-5,CASIRGLGEKLFF,TGTGCCAGCATCCGGGGGCTCGGAGAAAAACTGTTTTTT
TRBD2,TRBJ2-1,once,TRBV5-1,CASSSGLAGGLSYNEQFF,TGCGCCAGCAGCTCGGGACTAGCGGGGGGCCTTTCCTACAATGAGCAGTTCTTC
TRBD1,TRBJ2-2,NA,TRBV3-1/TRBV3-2,CASSLGQGGTGELFF,TGTGCCAGCAGCCTAGGACAGGGAGGCACCGGGGAGCTGTTTTTT
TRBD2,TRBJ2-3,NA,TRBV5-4,CASSTHKKRGGEDTQYF,TGTGCCAGCAGCACCCACAAAAAGCGGGGGGGCGAAGATACGCAGTATTTT
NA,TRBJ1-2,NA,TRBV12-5,CASGLSWIPNYGYTF,TGTGCTAGTGGTTTAAGTTGGATACCTAACTATGGCTACACCTTC
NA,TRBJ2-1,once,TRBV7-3,CASSPQTGSYNEQFF,TGTGCCAGCAGCCCTCAGACAGGATCCTACAATGAGCAGTTCTTC
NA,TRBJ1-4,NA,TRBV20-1,CSASKGKVEKLFF,TGCAGTGCTAGTAAGGGGAAGGTTGAAAAACTGTTTTTT
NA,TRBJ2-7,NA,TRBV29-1,CSVVARADEQYF,TGCAGCGTTGTAGCCAGGGCGGACGAGCAGTACTTC
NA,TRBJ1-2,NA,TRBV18,CASSRRDGDYGYTF,TGTGCCAGCTCTCGCCGGGACGGCGACTATGGCTACACCTTC
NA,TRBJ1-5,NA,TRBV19,CASSMGHAPQHF,TGTGCCAGTAGTATGGGGCACGCGCCCCAGCATTTT
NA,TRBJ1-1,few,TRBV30,CAWTRGQNTEAFF,TGTGCCTGGACCAGGGGCCAGAACACTGAAGCTTTCTTT
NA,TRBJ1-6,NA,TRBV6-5,CASWRDLNSPLHF,TGTGCCAGCTGGCGGGATTTGAATTCACCCCTCCACTTT
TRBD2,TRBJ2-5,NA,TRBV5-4,CASSRGGFETQYF,TGTGCCAGCAGCCGGGGGGGGTTCGAGACCCAGTACTTC
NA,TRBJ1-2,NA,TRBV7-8,CASSSTTGYGYTF,TGTGCCAGCAGCTCGACAACAGGCTATGGCTACACCTTC
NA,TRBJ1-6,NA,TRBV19,CASSPSSSPLHF,TGTGCCAGTAGCCCGTCGAGCTCACCCCTCCACTTT
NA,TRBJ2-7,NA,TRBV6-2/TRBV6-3,CASSWGLSYEQYF,TGTGCCAGCAGTTGGGGACTCTCCTACGAGCAGTACTTC
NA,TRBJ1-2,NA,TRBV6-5,CASRATASYGYTF,TGTGCCAGCAGGGCGACAGCTAGCTATGGCTACACCTTC
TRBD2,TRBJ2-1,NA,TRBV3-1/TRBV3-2,CASSRQLAGGNEQFF,TGTGCCAGCAGCCGTCAACTAGCGGGGGGCAATGAGCAGTTCTTC
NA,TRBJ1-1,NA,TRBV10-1,CASSTTWTEAFF,TGCGCCAGCAGTACTACTTGGACTGAAGCTTTCTTT
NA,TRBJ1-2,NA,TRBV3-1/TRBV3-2,CASSQAGHRGYTF,TGTGCCAGCAGCCAAGCAGGGCACAGGGGCTACACCTTC